The 7 T cell receptor beta chains in this list originate from one sample, sequenced in a study of blood T cell repertoires in COVID-19. The assay was immunoSEQ multiplex PCR, and TCRdb's table has in-frame clones only and misses some. This table holds roughly 250,000 clones, 87% found once. The sequenced sample was PBMCs or T cells enriched from blood (not recorded which). All receptors derive from a woman in her 30s with acute COVID-19.

This chain links TRBV7-3 with TRBJ2-5; D unresolved. There are 15 residues in the CDR3. The V end lost 0 bases, the J end lost 0 bases, and 8 bases lay between the germline ends. The germline V gene encodes CDR1 SGHTA and CDR2 FQGTGA. The CDR3 is CASSLTGFHQETQYF. CDR3 nucleotides: TGTGCCAGCAGCTTAACGGGCTTCCACCAAGAGACCCAGTACTTC.

This chain connects TRBV2 to TRBJ1-4, with D hard to call. The CDR3 extends over 14 amino acids. V lost 6 bases and J lost 0, with 8 bases in between. Germline V CDR1 and CDR2: SNHLY, FYNNEI. The CDR3 here is CASRGSSTNEKLFF. Written as DNA, the CDR3 is TGTGCCAGCAGGGGTAGCTCAACTAATGAAAAACTGTTTTTT.

This chain joins TRBV7-3 and TRBJ1-1, with 7 nucleotides matching TRBD1. The junction had 6 bases not matched to a gene; V was cut back by 5 bases and J by 0 bases. The CDR3 loop spans 15 amino acids. Germline V lookup: CDR1 SGHTA, CDR2 FQGTGA. CDR3 bases: TGTGCCAGCAGCCCCTCGGGACAGATGAACACTGAAGCTTTCTTT. This codes for CASSPSGQMNTEAFF.

The chain is built from TRBV11-2 and TRBJ1-5; D not resolved. Germline-derived CDR1 and CDR2 are SGHAT and FQNNGV. Trimming pared 1 base from V and 7 bases from J, leaving 14 bases between. There are 15 residues in the CDR3. The CDR3 coding sequence is TGTGCCAGCAGCTTAGCCGATGGGAGAGGCCAGCCCCAGCATTTT. It codes for CASSLADGRGQPQHF.

The chain combines TRBV6-5 with TRBJ2-7; the match to TRBD2 covers 10 bases. Trimming at V came to 2 bases and at J to 2 bases, leaving 3 bases not matched to a gene. The length of the CDR3 is 15 residues. Germline CDR1 MNHEY, CDR2 SVGAGI. This CDR3 is CASSYVAGGTYEQYF. The CDR3, as DNA: TGTGCCAGCAGTTACGTAGCGGGAGGCACCTACGAGCAGTACTTC.

The V and J genes are TRBV7-9 and TRBJ2-7; weak D call: TRBD2 (7 bases). The CDR3 covers 16 residues. V was trimmed by 7 bases and J by 0 bases, leaving 19 bases between them. Germline lookup yields CDR1 SEHNR and CDR2 FQNEAQ (reference sequence). The CDR3 sequence is CASTTDPGGPSYEQYF. The CDR3 DNA reads as TGTGCCAGCACCACCGACCCCGGGGGGCCCTCCTACGAGCAGTACTTC.

In this sample, this clone turned up a few times. The junction shows a germline mismatch at one end, possibly a read error. This chain connects TRBV7-7 to TRBJ2-2; 9 bases align to TRBD1. Germline V lookup: CDR1 SSHAT, CDR2 FNYEAQ (reference sequence). The CDR3 is 16 residues long. CDR3 in amino acids: CASSRTGVGGTGELFF. The DNA of the CDR3 is TGTGCTAGCAGCCGGACAGGGGTCGGTGGGACCGGGGAGCTGTTTTTT.